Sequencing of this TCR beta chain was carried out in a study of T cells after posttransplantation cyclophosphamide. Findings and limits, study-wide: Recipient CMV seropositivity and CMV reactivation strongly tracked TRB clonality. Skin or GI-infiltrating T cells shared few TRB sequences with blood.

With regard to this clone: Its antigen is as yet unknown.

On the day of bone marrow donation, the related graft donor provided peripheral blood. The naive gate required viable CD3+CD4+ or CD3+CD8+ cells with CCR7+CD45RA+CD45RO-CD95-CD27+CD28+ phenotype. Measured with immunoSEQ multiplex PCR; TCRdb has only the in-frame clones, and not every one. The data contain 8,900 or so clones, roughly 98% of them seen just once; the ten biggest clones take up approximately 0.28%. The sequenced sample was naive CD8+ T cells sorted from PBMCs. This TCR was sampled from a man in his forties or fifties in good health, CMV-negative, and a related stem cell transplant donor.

CDR3 nucleotides: TGCGCCAGCAGAAACGGGGGGGCCGGCTACAATGAGCAGTTCTTC. Protein product: CASRNGGAGYNEQFF. This sequence joins TRBV5-1 and TRBJ2-1; 8 nucleotides agree with TRBD2. Trimming took 5 bases from V and 3 from J; bases not matched to a gene: 7. CDR3 length: 15 residues. Germline assignment: CDR1 SGHRS and CDR2 YFSETQ.